This T cell receptor (beta chain) stems from a study of T cells after yellow fever vaccination. Study findings and constraints: Although most clonotypes did not, a small share appeared in both CD4 and CD8 compartments.

Each CDR3 protein is one row after TCRdb ran MiXCR on the 5' RACE reads. The sample yields around 110,000 distinct CDR3 sequences, roughly 8.9% seen once. Trimming left V 6 bases short and J 3 bases short, with 12 bases between. The CDR3 has 14 residues. CDR1 and CDR2 (germline): MNHEY, SVGAGI. In its sample, this clonotype was seen many times. Its antigen is unknown. The sample here was CD8+ T cells sorted from PBMCs, taken 45 days after the yellow fever booster vaccination. The J gene is TRBJ2-1, the V gene TRBV6-5; maybe TRBD1 (5 bases). This clonotype originated in a man aged 25 to 40 who received the YFV17D yellow fever vaccine. CDR3 coding DNA: TGTGCCAGCAGGCCAGGGTTTAACTACAATGAGCAGTTCTTC. Its protein is CASRPGFNYNEQFF.